A selection of T cell receptor beta chains follows, all from one sample in a study of shared clonotypes between healthy human individuals. TCRdb keeps only in-frame clones here, not all; method: immunoSEQ multiplex PCR. This table holds roughly 2 million clones, over 85% found once. Sequences were obtained from naive CD8+ T cells sorted from blood. The origin of the receptors is a man between 18 and 35 years old in good health. CDR3s include the opening cysteine and the closing phenylalanine or tryptophan. The order of the fields is J gene, V gene, D gene, CDR3 protein. D genes are given only for firm matches.

J: TRBJ1-2
V: TRBV4-1
D: NA
CDR3: CASSQDRGSAGYTF

J: TRBJ1-1
V: TRBV5-6
D: NA
CDR3: CASSWTENTEAFF

J: TRBJ2-7
V: TRBV6-5
D: NA
CDR3: CASSYDSGLAYEQYF

J: TRBJ2-7
V: TRBV5-8
D: TRBD2
CDR3: CASSLSGLAGFYEQYF

J: TRBJ2-1
V: TRBV7-2
D: TRBD2
CDR3: CASSPASGGLNEQFF

J: TRBJ2-7
V: TRBV15
D: NA
CDR3: CATSRDVTYEQYF

J: TRBJ2-3
V: TRBV4-3
D: NA
CDR3: CASSQASGSEGTDTQYF

J: TRBJ2-5
V: TRBV15
D: TRBD2
CDR3: CATSRTGRDQETQYF

J: TRBJ2-7
V: TRBV30
D: TRBD1
CDR3: CAWSTRTGGEQYF

J: TRBJ2-7
V: TRBV6-1
D: NA
CDR3: CASSEGRGALYEQYF

J: TRBJ2-1
V: TRBV2
D: TRBD2
CDR3: CASSDPGLAGDEQFF

J: TRBJ1-2
V: TRBV19
D: NA
CDR3: CASSNAGSDYGYTF

J: TRBJ1-1
V: TRBV5-1
D: NA
CDR3: CASSSSQVYTEAFF

J: TRBJ2-3
V: TRBV4-2
D: NA
CDR3: CASSQEIGTGKENTDTQYF

J: TRBJ2-7
V: TRBV27
D: NA
CDR3: CASSYRGPYEQYF

J: TRBJ2-3
V: TRBV11-3
D: NA
CDR3: CASTSTNEDTQYF

J: TRBJ1-4
V: TRBV5-6
D: NA
CDR3: CASSLTGFNEKLFF

J: TRBJ2-1
V: TRBV13
D: NA
CDR3: CASSLGTQGNEQFF

J: TRBJ1-2
V: TRBV11-2
D: NA
CDR3: CASSPGQGYGYTF

J: TRBJ2-7
V: TRBV5-5
D: TRBD1
CDR3: CASSFTGDEQYF

J: TRBJ2-7
V: TRBV6-5
D: NA
CDR3: CASSYSSGESSYEQYF

J: TRBJ1-2
V: TRBV29-1
D: TRBD1
CDR3: CSVDKGQGARYGYTF

J: TRBJ2-7
V: TRBV7-9
D: TRBD2
CDR3: CASSFALADEQYF

J: TRBJ2-1
V: TRBV4-3
D: TRBD2
CDR3: CASSPGLAGETYNEQFF

J: TRBJ1-4
V: TRBV7-9
D: NA
CDR3: CASSLGSLAHEKLFF

J: TRBJ2-5
V: TRBV30
D: NA
CDR3: CAWREEETQYF

J: TRBJ2-5
V: TRBV10-1
D: TRBD2
CDR3: CASSESAGVGETQYF

J: TRBJ2-2
V: TRBV5-1
D: TRBD1
CDR3: CASSLTGGWGTGELFF

J: TRBJ1-3
V: TRBV27
D: TRBD1
CDR3: CASSRQGLGNTIYF

J: TRBJ2-3
V: TRBV9
D: TRBD2
CDR3: CASSVGASGITATDTQYF

J: TRBJ2-7
V: TRBV7-9
D: NA
CDR3: CASSSADYYEQYF

J: TRBJ2-3
V: TRBV29-1
D: TRBD2
CDR3: CSATAGAADTQYF

J: TRBJ2-2
V: TRBV27
D: TRBD1
CDR3: CASSLMTGGTGELFF

J: TRBJ2-7
V: TRBV4-1
D: TRBD1
CDR3: CASSQDRWQGEGYEQYF

J: TRBJ2-7
V: TRBV7-2
D: TRBD2
CDR3: CASSETSGGTYEQYF

J: TRBJ1-5
V: TRBV19
D: NA
CDR3: CASSIGVGAPQHF

J: TRBJ1-1
V: TRBV9
D: NA
CDR3: CASSSRGDIRISEAFF

J: TRBJ1-4
V: TRBV4-1
D: TRBD1
CDR3: CASKTGVGATNEKLFF

J: TRBJ1-6
V: TRBV14
D: NA
CDR3: CASSQGTGFYNSPLHF

J: TRBJ1-1
V: TRBV25-1
D: NA
CDR3: CASSESGRHDEAFF

J: TRBJ2-7
V: TRBV28
D: NA
CDR3: CASSPTHLGEQYF

J: TRBJ2-5
V: TRBV25-1
D: TRBD2
CDR3: CASTNRGGQPLETQYF

J: TRBJ2-1
V: TRBV27
D: TRBD2
CDR3: CASSPVLAGGPHEQFF

J: TRBJ1-2
V: TRBV4-1
D: NA
CDR3: CASSHVGVRLDSYGYTF

J: TRBJ1-1
V: TRBV19
D: TRBD1
CDR3: CASSILTGSLTEAFF

J: TRBJ2-1
V: TRBV5-4
D: NA
CDR3: CASSWGLADEQFF

J: TRBJ2-6
V: TRBV19
D: NA
CDR3: CASSSRTLTTLTNVLTF

J: TRBJ2-7
V: TRBV4-1
D: NA
CDR3: CASSQGELTGEQYF

J: TRBJ1-2
V: TRBV10-3
D: NA
CDR3: CAISESEGAGHYGYTF

J: TRBJ2-5
V: TRBV6-1
D: TRBD2
CDR3: CAKDHLRGQETQYF